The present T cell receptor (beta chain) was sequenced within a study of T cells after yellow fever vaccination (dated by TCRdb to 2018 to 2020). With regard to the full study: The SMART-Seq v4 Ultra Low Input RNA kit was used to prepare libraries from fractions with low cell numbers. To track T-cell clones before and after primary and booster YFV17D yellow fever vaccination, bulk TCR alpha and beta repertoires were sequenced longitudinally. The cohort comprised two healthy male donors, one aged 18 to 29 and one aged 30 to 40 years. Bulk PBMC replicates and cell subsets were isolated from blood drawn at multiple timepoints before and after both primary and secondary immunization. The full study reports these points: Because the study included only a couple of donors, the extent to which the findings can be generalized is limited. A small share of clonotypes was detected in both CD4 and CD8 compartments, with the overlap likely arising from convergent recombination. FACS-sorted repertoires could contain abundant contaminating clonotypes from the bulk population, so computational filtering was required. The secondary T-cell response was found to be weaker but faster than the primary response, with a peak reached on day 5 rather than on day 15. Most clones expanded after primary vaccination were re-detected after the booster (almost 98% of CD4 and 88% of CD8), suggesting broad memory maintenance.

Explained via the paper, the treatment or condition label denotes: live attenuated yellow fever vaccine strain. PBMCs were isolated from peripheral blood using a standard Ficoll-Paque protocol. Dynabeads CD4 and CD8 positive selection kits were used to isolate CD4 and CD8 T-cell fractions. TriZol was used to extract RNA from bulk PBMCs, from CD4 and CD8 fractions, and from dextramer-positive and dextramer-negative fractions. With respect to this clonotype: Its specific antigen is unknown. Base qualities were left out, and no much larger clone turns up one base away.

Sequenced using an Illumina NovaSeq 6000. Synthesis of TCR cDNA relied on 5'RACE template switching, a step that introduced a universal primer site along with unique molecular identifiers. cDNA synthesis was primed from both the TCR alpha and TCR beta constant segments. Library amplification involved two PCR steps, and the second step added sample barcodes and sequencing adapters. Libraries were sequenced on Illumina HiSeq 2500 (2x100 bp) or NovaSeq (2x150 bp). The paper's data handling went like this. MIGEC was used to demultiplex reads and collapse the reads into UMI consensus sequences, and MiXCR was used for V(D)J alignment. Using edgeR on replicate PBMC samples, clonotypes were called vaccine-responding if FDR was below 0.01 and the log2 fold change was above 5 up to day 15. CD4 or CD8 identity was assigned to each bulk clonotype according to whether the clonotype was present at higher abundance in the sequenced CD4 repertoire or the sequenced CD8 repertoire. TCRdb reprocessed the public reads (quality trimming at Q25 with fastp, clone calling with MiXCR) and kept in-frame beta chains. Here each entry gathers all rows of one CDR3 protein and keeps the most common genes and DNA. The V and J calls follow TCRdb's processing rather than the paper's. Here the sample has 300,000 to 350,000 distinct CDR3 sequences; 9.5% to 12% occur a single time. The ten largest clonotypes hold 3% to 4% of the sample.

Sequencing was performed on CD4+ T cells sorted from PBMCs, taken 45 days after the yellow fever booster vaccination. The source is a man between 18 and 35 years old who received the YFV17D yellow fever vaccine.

The nucleotide sequence reads as follows: TGCAGTGCTACTAGCGGGGGGAACACAGATACGCAGTATTTT. Protein translation: CSATSGGNTDTQYF. Recombination joined TRBV20-1 with TRBJ2-3; 11 central nucleotides agree with TRBD2. The CDR3 contains 14 residues, cysteine and phenylalanine counted. The retained sequence is limited to the CDR3, 42 bases, with the frame set at the first base. Via the germline V gene (reference sequence), CDR1 is DFQATT and CDR2 SNEGSKA. Germline trimming: 4 bases from V, 2 bases from J; junction bases outside gene matches: 2.